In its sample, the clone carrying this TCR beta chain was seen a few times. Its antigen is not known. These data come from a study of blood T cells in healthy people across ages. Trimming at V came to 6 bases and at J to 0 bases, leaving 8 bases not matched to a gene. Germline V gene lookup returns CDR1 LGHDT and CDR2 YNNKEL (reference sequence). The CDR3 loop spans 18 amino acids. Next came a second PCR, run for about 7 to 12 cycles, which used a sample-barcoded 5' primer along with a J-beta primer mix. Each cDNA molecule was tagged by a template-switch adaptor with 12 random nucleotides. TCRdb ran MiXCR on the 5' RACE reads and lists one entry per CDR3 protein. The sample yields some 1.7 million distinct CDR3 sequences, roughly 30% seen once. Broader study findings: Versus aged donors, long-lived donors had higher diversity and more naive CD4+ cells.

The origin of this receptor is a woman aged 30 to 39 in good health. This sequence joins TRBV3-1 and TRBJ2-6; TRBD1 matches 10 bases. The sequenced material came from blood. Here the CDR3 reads CASSPGTGVTSGANVLTF. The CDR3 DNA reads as TGTGCCAGCAGTCCTGGGACAGGGGTTACCTCTGGGGCCAACGTCCTGACTTTC.